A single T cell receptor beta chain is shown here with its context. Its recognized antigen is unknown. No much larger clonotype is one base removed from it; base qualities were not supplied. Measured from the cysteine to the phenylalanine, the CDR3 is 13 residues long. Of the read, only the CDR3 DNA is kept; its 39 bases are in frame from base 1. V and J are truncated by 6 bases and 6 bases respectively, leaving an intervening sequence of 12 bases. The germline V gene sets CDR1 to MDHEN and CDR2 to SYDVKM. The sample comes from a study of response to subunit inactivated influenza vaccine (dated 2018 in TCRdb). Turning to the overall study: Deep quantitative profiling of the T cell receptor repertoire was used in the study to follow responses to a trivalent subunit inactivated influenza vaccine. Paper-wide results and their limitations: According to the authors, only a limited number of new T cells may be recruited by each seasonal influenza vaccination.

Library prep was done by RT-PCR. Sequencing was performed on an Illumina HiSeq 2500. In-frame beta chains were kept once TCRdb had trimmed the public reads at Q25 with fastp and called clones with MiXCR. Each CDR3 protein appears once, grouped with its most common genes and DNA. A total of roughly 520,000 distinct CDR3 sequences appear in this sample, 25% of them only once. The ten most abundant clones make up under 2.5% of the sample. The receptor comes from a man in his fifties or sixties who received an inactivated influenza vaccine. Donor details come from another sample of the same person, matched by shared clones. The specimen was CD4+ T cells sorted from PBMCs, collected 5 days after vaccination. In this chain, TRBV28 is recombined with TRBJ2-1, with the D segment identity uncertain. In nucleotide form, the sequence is TGTGCCAGCAGCCTAAGCTGGAGCAATGAGCAGTTCTTC. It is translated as CASSLSWSNEQFF.